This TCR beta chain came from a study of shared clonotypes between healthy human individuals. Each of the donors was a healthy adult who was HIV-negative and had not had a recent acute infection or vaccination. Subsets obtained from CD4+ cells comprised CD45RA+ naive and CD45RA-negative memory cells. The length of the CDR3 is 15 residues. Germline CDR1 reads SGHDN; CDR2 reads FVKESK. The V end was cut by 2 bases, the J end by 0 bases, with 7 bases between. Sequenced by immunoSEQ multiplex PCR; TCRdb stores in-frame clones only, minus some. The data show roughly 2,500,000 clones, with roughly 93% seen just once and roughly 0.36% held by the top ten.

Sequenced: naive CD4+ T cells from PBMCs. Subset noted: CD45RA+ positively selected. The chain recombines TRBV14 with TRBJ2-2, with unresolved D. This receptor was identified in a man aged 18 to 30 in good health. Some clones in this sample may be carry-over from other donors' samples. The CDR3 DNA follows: TGTGCCAGCAGCCAAAATTTGGCGAACACCGGGGAGCTGTTTTTT. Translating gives CASSQNLANTGELFF.